Listed below are T cell receptor beta chains from one sample, sequenced in a study of blood T cell repertoires in COVID-19. Profiling relied on immunoSEQ multiplex PCR, and the TCRdb table lists in-frame clones only, not all of them. Of around 340,000 clones listed, around 88% were seen once; the top ten hold just under 3%. Sequencing was performed on peripheral blood. Source of these receptors: a young man with active or convalescent COVID-19. Each CDR3 is given with its conserved first and last residue. Fields, in order: CDR3 protein, CDR3 DNA, J gene, V gene, D gene, clone size. The D gene is left open where the match is weak. Only some rows state a clone size, as once, few, many or a class for expanded clones.

CDR3 protein: CASSTPPGQGGPFEKLFF
CDR3 DNA: TGTGCCAGCAGTACCCCCCCGGGACAGGGAGGCCCTTTCGAAAAACTGTTTTTT
J gene: TRBJ1-4
V gene: TRBV28
D gene: TRBD1
clone size: NA

CDR3 protein: CASSLVALHTEAFF
CDR3 DNA: TGTGCCAGCAGCTTGGTGGCCCTGCACACTGAAGCTTTCTTT
J gene: TRBJ1-1
V gene: TRBV5-5
D gene: NA
clone size: NA

CDR3 protein: CASWRGYNEQFF
CDR3 DNA: TGTGCCAGCTGGCGGGGGTACAATGAGCAGTTCTTC
J gene: TRBJ2-1
V gene: TRBV6-5
D gene: TRBD2
clone size: NA

CDR3 protein: CASSSGSYGYTF
CDR3 DNA: TGTGCCAGCAGTTCAGGATCCTATGGCTACACCTTC
J gene: TRBJ1-2
V gene: TRBV28
D gene: NA
clone size: few

CDR3 protein: CAISEQRPGYEQYF
CDR3 DNA: TGTGCCATCAGTGAGCAGCGGCCCGGCTACGAGCAGTACTTC
J gene: TRBJ2-7
V gene: TRBV10-3
D gene: NA
clone size: NA

CDR3 protein: CASRDYYEQYF
CDR3 DNA: TGTGCCAGCAGGGACTACTACGAGCAGTACTTC
J gene: TRBJ2-7
V gene: TRBV6-5
D gene: NA
clone size: NA

CDR3 protein: CASSLPTREETQYF
CDR3 DNA: TGTGCCAGCAGTTTGCCCACGAGGGAAGAGACCCAGTACTTC
J gene: TRBJ2-5
V gene: TRBV28
D gene: NA
clone size: NA

CDR3 protein: CASSQDLRGGYTF
CDR3 DNA: TGTGCCAGCAGCCAAGATCTGAGAGGAGGCTACACCTTC
J gene: TRBJ1-2
V gene: TRBV3-1/TRBV3-2
D gene: NA
clone size: NA

CDR3 protein: CASSWGPGTDEQFF
CDR3 DNA: TGTGCCAGCAGCTGGGGACCGGGGACAGATGAGCAGTTCTTC
J gene: TRBJ2-1
V gene: TRBV7-2
D gene: TRBD1
clone size: NA

CDR3 protein: CASRAWTGNTSPLHF
CDR3 DNA: TGTGCCAGCAGGGCCTGGACAGGGAATACTTCACCCCTCCACTTT
J gene: TRBJ1-6
V gene: TRBV2
D gene: TRBD1
clone size: once

CDR3 protein: CASSLMRPRVDEQFF
CDR3 DNA: TGCGCCAGCAGCTTGATGCGCCCGAGGGTCGATGAGCAGTTCTTC
J gene: TRBJ2-1
V gene: TRBV5-1
D gene: NA
clone size: NA

CDR3 protein: CASSPRGARTGELFF
CDR3 DNA: TGCGCCAGCAGTCCGCGGGGGGCTCGCACCGGGGAGCTGTTTTTT
J gene: TRBJ2-2
V gene: TRBV23-1
D gene: TRBD2
clone size: NA

CDR3 protein: CASSLGQDSEKLFF
CDR3 DNA: TGCGCCAGCAGCCTCGGACAGGATAGCGAAAAACTGTTTTTT
J gene: TRBJ1-4
V gene: TRBV4-3
D gene: TRBD1
clone size: NA

CDR3 protein: CATLGESYNEQFF
CDR3 DNA: TGTGCCACGCTGGGAGAGTCCTACAATGAGCAGTTCTTC
J gene: TRBJ2-1
V gene: TRBV6-5
D gene: NA
clone size: NA

CDR3 protein: CARGGLAGFQGDTQYF
CDR3 DNA: TGTGCCAGGGGAGGCCTAGCGGGATTCCAAGGAGATACGCAGTATTTT
J gene: TRBJ2-3
V gene: TRBV2
D gene: TRBD2
clone size: NA

CDR3 protein: CASSLGGTSGDEQYF
CDR3 DNA: TGTGCCAGCAGCTTAGGTGGGACTAGCGGGGACGAGCAGTACTTC
J gene: TRBJ2-7
V gene: TRBV11-3
D gene: TRBD2
clone size: NA

CDR3 protein: CAWSIQGLNQPQHF
CDR3 DNA: TGTGCCTGGAGTATCCAGGGGCTCAATCAGCCCCAGCATTTT
J gene: TRBJ1-5
V gene: TRBV30
D gene: NA
clone size: NA

CDR3 protein: CASSRLGQGMDGYTF
CDR3 DNA: TGTGCCAGCAGCCGCTTAGGACAGGGAATGGATGGCTACACCTTC
J gene: TRBJ1-2
V gene: TRBV6-5
D gene: TRBD1
clone size: once

CDR3 protein: CASSPRGGELFF
CDR3 DNA: TGTGCCAGCAGCCCCAGAGGCGGGGAGCTGTTTTTT
J gene: TRBJ2-2
V gene: TRBV11-2
D gene: NA
clone size: NA

CDR3 protein: CASSLSTGDSNQPQHF
CDR3 DNA: TGTGCCAGCAGCTTATCGACAGGGGATAGCAATCAGCCCCAGCATTTT
J gene: TRBJ1-5
V gene: TRBV7-8
D gene: TRBD1
clone size: once

CDR3 protein: CASSLPRATGDTEAFF
CDR3 DNA: TGCGCCAGCAGCTTACCTCGAGCCACAGGTGACACTGAAGCTTTCTTT
J gene: TRBJ1-1
V gene: TRBV5-1
D gene: NA
clone size: NA

CDR3 protein: CASKRGAHNEQFF
CDR3 DNA: TGTGCCAGCAAACGGGGGGCCCACAATGAGCAGTTCTTC
J gene: TRBJ2-1
V gene: TRBV6-5
D gene: NA
clone size: NA

CDR3 protein: CASSQERVGAGQETQYF
CDR3 DNA: TGCGCCAGCAGCCAAGAGCGGGTCGGAGCGGGCCAAGAGACCCAGTACTTC
J gene: TRBJ2-5
V gene: TRBV4-1
D gene: NA
clone size: NA

CDR3 protein: CASSASLQGAYGYTF
CDR3 DNA: TGTGCCAGCAGCGCTTCATTACAGGGTGCCTATGGCTACACCTTC
J gene: TRBJ1-2
V gene: TRBV9
D gene: NA
clone size: few

CDR3 protein: CATSDPLAGSTDTQYF
CDR3 DNA: TGTGCCACCAGTGATCCATTAGCGGGGAGTACAGATACGCAGTATTTT
J gene: TRBJ2-3
V gene: TRBV24-1
D gene: TRBD2
clone size: NA

CDR3 protein: CASNPGGGGYYEQYF
CDR3 DNA: TGTGCCAGCAACCCGGGTGGGGGAGGTTACTACGAGCAGTACTTC
J gene: TRBJ2-7
V gene: TRBV7-2
D gene: NA
clone size: NA

CDR3 protein: CASSLDGQDGYTF
CDR3 DNA: TGCGCCAGCAGCTTGGATGGACAGGATGGCTACACCTTC
J gene: TRBJ1-2
V gene: TRBV5-1
D gene: TRBD1
clone size: NA

CDR3 protein: CASSSLEQYF
CDR3 DNA: TGTGCCAGCAGCTCCCTCGAGCAGTACTTC
J gene: TRBJ2-7
V gene: TRBV14
D gene: NA
clone size: NA

CDR3 protein: CASSLEGRINEAFF
CDR3 DNA: TGTGCCAGCAGCTTAGAGGGCAGAATTAATGAAGCTTTCTTT
J gene: TRBJ1-1
V gene: TRBV11-3
D gene: NA
clone size: NA

CDR3 protein: CASSVDLTGTSGLDEQFF
CDR3 DNA: TGTGCCAGCAGCGTAGACCTTACCGGGACTAGCGGCTTGGATGAGCAGTTCTTC
J gene: TRBJ2-1
V gene: TRBV9
D gene: TRBD2
clone size: NA

CDR3 protein: CASSRPVAGRETQYF
CDR3 DNA: TGTGCCAGCAGTCGGCCTGTAGCGGGAAGAGAGACCCAGTACTTC
J gene: TRBJ2-5
V gene: TRBV28
D gene: TRBD2
clone size: NA

CDR3 protein: CASSLGAGKETQYF
CDR3 DNA: TGTGCCAGCAGCTTAGGTGCAGGTAAAGAGACCCAGTACTTC
J gene: TRBJ2-5
V gene: TRBV11-2
D gene: NA
clone size: once

CDR3 protein: CASSLLAGGQDEQYF
CDR3 DNA: TGTGCCAGCAGCCTACTAGCGGGGGGCCAGGACGAGCAGTACTTC
J gene: TRBJ2-7
V gene: TRBV7-2
D gene: TRBD2
clone size: NA

CDR3 protein: CASSLKGNRGTEAFF
CDR3 DNA: TGTGCCAGCAGTTTAAAAGGAAACAGAGGGACTGAAGCTTTCTTT
J gene: TRBJ1-1
V gene: TRBV27
D gene: NA
clone size: once

CDR3 protein: CACGQSTDTQYF
CDR3 DNA: TGTGCCTGTGGACAGAGCACAGATACGCAGTATTTT
J gene: TRBJ2-3
V gene: TRBV7-2
D gene: NA
clone size: NA

CDR3 protein: CASSEGLAGVHEQFF
CDR3 DNA: TGTGCCAGCAGCGAGGGACTAGCGGGAGTACATGAGCAGTTCTTC
J gene: TRBJ2-1
V gene: TRBV11-3
D gene: TRBD2
clone size: NA

CDR3 protein: CSALLSEDTQYF
CDR3 DNA: TGCAGCGCCTTATTGTCTGAGGATACGCAGTATTTT
J gene: TRBJ2-3
V gene: TRBV29-1
D gene: NA
clone size: once

CDR3 protein: CASSQGQVNEKLFF
CDR3 DNA: TGTGCCAGCAGCCAAGGGCAAGTAAATGAAAAACTGTTTTTT
J gene: TRBJ1-4
V gene: TRBV4-2
D gene: NA
clone size: few

CDR3 protein: CASRKQGQGGNSPLHF
CDR3 DNA: TGTGCCAGCAGAAAACAAGGACAGGGAGGGAATTCACCCCTCCACTTT
J gene: TRBJ1-6
V gene: TRBV13
D gene: TRBD1
clone size: NA

CDR3 protein: CASSAGSTEAFF
CDR3 DNA: TGCGCCAGCAGCGCGGGGTCCACTGAAGCTTTCTTT
J gene: TRBJ1-1
V gene: TRBV5-1
D gene: NA
clone size: NA